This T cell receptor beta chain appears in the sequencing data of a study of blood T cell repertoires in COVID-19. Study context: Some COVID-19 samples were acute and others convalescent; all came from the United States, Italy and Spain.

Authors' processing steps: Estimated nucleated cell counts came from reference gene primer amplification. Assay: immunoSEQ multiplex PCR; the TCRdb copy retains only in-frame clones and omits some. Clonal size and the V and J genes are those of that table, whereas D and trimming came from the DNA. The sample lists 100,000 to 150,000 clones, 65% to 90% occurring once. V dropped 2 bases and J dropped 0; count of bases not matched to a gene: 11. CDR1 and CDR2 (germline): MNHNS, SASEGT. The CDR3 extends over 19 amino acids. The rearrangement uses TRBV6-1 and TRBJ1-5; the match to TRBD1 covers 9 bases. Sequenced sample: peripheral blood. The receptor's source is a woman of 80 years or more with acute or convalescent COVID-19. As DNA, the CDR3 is TGTGCCAGCAGTGAAAGGGACAGGGCCCCGCTTCTTAGCAATCAGCCCCAGCATTTT. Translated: CASSERDRAPLLSNQPQHF.